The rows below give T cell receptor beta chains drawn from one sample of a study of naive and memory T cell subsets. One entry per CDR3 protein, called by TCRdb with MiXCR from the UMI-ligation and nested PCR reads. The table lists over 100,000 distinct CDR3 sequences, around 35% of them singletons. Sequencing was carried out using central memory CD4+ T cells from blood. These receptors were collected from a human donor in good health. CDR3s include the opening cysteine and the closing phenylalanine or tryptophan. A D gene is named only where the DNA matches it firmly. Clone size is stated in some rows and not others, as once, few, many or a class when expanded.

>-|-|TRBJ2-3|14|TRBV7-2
CASSRSASTDTQYF
TGTGCCAGCAGCCGGAGTGCTAGCACAGATACGCAGTATTTT
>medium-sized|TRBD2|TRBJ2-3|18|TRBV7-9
CASSPKWRVAGVADTQYF
TGTGCCAGCAGCCCAAAGTGGCGAGTAGCGGGAGTGGCAGATACGCAGTATTTT
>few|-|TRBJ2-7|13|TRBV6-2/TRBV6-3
CASRGVGSYEQYF
TGTGCCAGCAGGGGAGTGGGGTCCTACGAGCAGTACTTC
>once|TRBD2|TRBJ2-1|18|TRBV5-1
CASSPDMFGLAGTKGQFF
TGCGCCAGCAGCCCGGACATGTTCGGACTAGCGGGAACGAAAGGGCAGTTCTTC
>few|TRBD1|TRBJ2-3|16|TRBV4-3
CASSRDRVGWADTQYF
TGCGCCAGCAGCCGCGACAGGGTTGGGTGGGCAGATACGCAGTATTTT
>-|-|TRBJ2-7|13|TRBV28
CASIPGGSGEQYF
TGTGCCAGCATCCCCGGAGGGTCGGGCGAGCAGTACTTC
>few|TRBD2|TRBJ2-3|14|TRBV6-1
CASKAGGFSDTQYF
TGTGCCAGCAAAGCGGGAGGGTTCTCAGATACGCAGTATTTT
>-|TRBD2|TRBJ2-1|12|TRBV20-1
CSASLAGDEQFF
TGCAGTGCTAGTTTAGCGGGAGATGAGCAGTTCTTC
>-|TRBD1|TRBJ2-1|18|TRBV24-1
CATSDPRQGTPSYNEQFF
TGTGCCACCAGTGATCCCCGACAGGGGACCCCCTCCTACAATGAGCAGTTCTTC
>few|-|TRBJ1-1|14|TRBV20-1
CSANPTWGRTEAFF
TGCAGTGCTAACCCGACTTGGGGTAGGACTGAAGCTTTCTTT
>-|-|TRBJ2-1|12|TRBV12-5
CASGLDHNEQFF
TGTGCTAGTGGCCTGGACCACAATGAGCAGTTCTTC
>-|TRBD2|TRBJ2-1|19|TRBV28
CASSWWASGSRSKGNEQFF
TGTGCCAGCAGTTGGTGGGCTAGCGGGAGCCGATCAAAGGGCAATGAGCAGTTCTTC
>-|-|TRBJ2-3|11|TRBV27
CASRRLDTQYF
TGTGCCTCACGCAGATTGGATACGCAGTATTTT
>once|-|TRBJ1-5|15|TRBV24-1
CATSAGVGSNQPQHF
TGTGCCACCAGTGCCGGGGTGGGAAGCAATCAGCCCCAGCATTTT
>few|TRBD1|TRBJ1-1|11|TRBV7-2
CASSQGTGAFF
TGTGCCAGCAGCCAGGGGACAGGAGCTTTCTTT
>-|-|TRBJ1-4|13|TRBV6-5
CASSWIRGEKLFF
TGTGCCAGCAGTTGGATAAGAGGAGAAAAACTGTTTTTT
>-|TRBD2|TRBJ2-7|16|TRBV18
CASSPPGAGATHEQYF
TGTGCCAGCTCACCACCGGGAGCGGGAGCTACCCACGAGCAGTACTTC
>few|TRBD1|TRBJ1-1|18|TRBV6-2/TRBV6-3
CASSLTGTARLFGTEAFF
TGTGCCAGCAGTTTAACCGGGACAGCAAGGCTTTTCGGCACTGAAGCTTTCTTT
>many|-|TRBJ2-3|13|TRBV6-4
CASSVTSTDTQYF
TGTGCCAGCAGTGTGACCAGCACAGATACGCAGTATTTT
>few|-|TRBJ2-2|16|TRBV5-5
CASSPLIGVNTGELFF
TGTGCCAGCAGCCCCCTGATTGGGGTGAACACCGGGGAGCTGTTTTTT
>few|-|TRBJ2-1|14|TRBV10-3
CAISESPGGNEQFF
TGTGCCATCAGTGAGTCGCCCGGGGGAAATGAGCAGTTCTTC
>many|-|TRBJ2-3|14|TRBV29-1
CSVKRTARTDTQYF
TGCAGCGTTAAGAGGACAGCTCGCACAGATACGCAGTATTTT
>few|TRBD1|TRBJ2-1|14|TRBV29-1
CSVAAGDRGYEQFF
TGCAGCGTTGCGGCCGGGGACAGGGGTTATGAGCAGTTCTTC
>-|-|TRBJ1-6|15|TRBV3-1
CASSQGAGVNSPLHF
TGTGCCAGCAGCCAAGGAGCGGGGGTAAATTCACCCCTCCACTTT
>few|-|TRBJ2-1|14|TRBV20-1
CSAGRGVLGNEQFF
TGCAGTGCTGGGAGAGGGGTCCTGGGGAATGAGCAGTTCTTC
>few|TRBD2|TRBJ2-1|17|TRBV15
CATSRPSRGRAVGEQFF
TGTGCCACCAGCAGACCGTCCCGAGGGAGGGCCGTGGGTGAGCAGTTCTTC
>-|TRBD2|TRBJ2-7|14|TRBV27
CASMRREGRYEQYF
TGTGCCAGCATGCGGCGGGAGGGCCGCTACGAGCAGTACTTC
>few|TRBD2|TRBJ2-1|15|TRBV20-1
CSARLAGGLNNEQFF
TGCAGTGCTAGGCTAGCGGGAGGGCTAAACAATGAGCAGTTCTTC
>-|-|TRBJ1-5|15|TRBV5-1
CASSSRPGDNQPQHF
TGCGCCAGCAGCTCAAGACCGGGGGACAATCAGCCCCAGCATTTT
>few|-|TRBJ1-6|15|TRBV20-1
CSVRRGEAYNSPLHF
TGCAGCGTTCGTAGGGGCGAGGCCTATAATTCACCCCTCCACTTT